This T cell receptor beta chain was profiled in a study of T cell repertoires in cytomegalovirus infection. Study information: Public TCR beta signatures marked donors with CMV infection and the matching HLA.

The CDR3 is 13 amino acids. Trimming stripped 6 bases from V and 6 bases from J, with 12 bases between. Germline V CDR1 and CDR2: SGHTA, FQGTGA. General study points: Cumulated frequencies of public TCR beta families served to identify carriers of CMV plus the relevant HLA. Clonotype analysis showed dominance of the ex vivo response by HLA-C-restricted CMV-specific TCR beta clonotypes.

In its sample, this clonotype was seen many times. Its antigen is not known. One entry per CDR3 protein, called by TCRdb with MiXCR from the reads. The table has over 85,000 distinct CDR3 sequences, approximately 16% seen once. J is TRBJ2-1 and V is TRBV7-3; D call uncertain. The sequenced sample consisted of PBMCs. The receptor's source is a human donor in good health (CMV status not recorded). Some clones in this sample may be carry-over from other donors' samples. The CDR3 DNA reads as TGTGCCAGCAGTTTCGGACCCATCAATGAGCAGTTCTTC. This translates into CASSFGPINEQFF.